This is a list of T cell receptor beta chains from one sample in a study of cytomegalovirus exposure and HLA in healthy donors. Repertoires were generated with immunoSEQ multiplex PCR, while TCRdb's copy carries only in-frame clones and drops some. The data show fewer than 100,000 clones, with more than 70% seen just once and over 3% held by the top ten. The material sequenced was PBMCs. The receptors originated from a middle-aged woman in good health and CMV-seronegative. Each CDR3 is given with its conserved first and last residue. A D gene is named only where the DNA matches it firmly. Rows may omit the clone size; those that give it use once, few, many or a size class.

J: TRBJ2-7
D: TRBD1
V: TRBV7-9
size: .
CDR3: CASSLGDRGRKDEQYF
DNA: TGTGCCAGCAGCTTAGGAGACAGGGGGCGGAAGGACGAGCAGTACTTC

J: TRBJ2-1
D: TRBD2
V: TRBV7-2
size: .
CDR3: CASSSVGLAVSSYNEQFF
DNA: TGTGCCAGCAGCTCGGTGGGACTAGCGGTGAGCTCCTACAATGAGCAGTTCTTC

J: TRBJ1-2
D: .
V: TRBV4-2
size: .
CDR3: CASSQKAAASYGYTF
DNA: TGTGCCAGCAGCCAGAAGGCAGCAGCGAGCTATGGCTACACCTTC

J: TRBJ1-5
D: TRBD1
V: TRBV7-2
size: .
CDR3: CASSRRTGFNQPQHF
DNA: TGTGCCAGCAGCCGGCGGACAGGCTTCAATCAGCCCCAGCATTTT

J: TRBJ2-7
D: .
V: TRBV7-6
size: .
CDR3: CASSASEGPHRPYEQYF
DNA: TGTGCCAGCAGCGCGTCGGAGGGACCCCATCGGCCCTACGAGCAGTACTTC

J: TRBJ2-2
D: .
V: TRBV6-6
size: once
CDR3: CASSIDRNTGELFF
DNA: TGTGCCAGCAGTATCGACAGAAACACCGGGGAGCTGTTTTTT

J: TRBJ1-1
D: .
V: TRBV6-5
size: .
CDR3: CASSRGPYEAFF
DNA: TGTGCCAGCAGTCGTGGTCCCTATGAAGCTTTCTTT

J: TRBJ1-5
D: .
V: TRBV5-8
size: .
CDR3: CASSLGQGGQPQHF
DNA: TGTGCCAGCAGCTTGGGCCAGGGAGGACAGCCCCAGCATTTT

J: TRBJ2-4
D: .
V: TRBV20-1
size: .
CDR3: CSAREGNIQYF
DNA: TGCAGTGCTAGGGAGGGAAACATTCAGTACTTC

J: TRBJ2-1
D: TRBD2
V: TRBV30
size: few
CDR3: CACRGLAGYNEQFF
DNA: TGTGCCTGCCGGGGACTAGCGGGATACAATGAGCAGTTCTTC

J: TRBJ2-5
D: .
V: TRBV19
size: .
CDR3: CASSMTGVETQYF
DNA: TGTGCCAGTAGTATGACGGGAGTAGAGACCCAGTACTTC

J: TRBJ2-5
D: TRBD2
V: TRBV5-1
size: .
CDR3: CASSLDGLAGGTQYF
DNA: TGCGCCAGCAGCTTGGATGGACTAGCGGGTGGGACCCAGTACTTC

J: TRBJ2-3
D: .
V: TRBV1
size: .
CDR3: CTSSHPGLAGGKNTDTQYF
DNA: TGCACCAGCAGCCATCCCGGACTAGCGGGGGGGAAGAACACAGATACGCAGTATTTT

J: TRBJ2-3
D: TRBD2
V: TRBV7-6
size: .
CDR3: CASSLLRGGGDTQYF
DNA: TGTGCCAGCAGCTTATTGCGGGGGGGCGGAGATACGCAGTATTTT

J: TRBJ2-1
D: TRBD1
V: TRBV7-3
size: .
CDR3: CASSNPSGGNEQFF
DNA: TGTGCCAGCAGTAACCCATCAGGGGGTAATGAGCAGTTCTTC

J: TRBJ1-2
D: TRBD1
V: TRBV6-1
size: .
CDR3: CASNLDRTRYGYTF
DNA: TGTGCCAGCAACCTGGACAGGACACGCTATGGCTACACCTTC

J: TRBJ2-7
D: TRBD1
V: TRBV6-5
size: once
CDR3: CASSYRTGVYYEQYF
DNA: TGTGCCAGCAGTTACAGGACAGGGGTATACTACGAGCAGTACTTC

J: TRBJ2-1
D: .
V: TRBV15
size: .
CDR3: CATSIDRDNEQFF
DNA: TGTGCCACCAGCATTGACAGAGACAATGAGCAGTTCTTC

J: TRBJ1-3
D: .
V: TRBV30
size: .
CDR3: CAWSVTRVGNTIYF
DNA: TGTGCCTGGAGTGTAACCAGGGTTGGAAACACCATATATTTT

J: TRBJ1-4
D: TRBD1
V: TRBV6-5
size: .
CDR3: CASRGTGDEKLFF
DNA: TGTGCCAGCAGAGGGACAGGGGATGAAAAACTGTTTTTT

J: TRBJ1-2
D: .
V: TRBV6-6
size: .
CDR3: CASSYGPNKNYGYTF
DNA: TGTGCCAGCAGTTACGGCCCCAATAAAAACTATGGCTACACCTTC

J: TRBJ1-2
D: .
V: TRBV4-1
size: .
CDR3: CASSLQENYGYTF
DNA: TGCGCCAGCAGTTTACAGGAAAACTATGGCTACACCTTC

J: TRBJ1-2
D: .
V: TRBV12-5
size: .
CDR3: CASSAGAPYGYTF
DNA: TGTGCTAGTTCGGCAGGGGCGCCCTATGGCTACACCTTC

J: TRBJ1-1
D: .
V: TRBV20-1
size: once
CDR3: CSARVGVEAFF
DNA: TGCAGTGCTAGAGTAGGAGTTGAAGCTTTCTTT

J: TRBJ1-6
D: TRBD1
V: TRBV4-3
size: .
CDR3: CASSQEFRGHNSPLHF
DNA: TGCGCCAGCAGCCAAGAATTCAGGGGGCACAATTCACCCCTCCACTTT